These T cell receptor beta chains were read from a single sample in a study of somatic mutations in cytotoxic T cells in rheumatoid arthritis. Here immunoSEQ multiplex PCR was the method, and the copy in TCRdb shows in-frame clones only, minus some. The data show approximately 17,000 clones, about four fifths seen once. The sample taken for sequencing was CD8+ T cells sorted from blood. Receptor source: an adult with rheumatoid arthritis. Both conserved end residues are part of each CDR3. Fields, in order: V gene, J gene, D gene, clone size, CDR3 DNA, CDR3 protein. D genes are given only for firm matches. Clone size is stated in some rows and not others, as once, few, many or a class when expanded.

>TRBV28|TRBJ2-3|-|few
TGTGCCAGCAGTTTTTACGGGCCAAACACAGATACGCAGTATTTT
CASSFYGPNTDTQYF
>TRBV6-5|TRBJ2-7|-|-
TGTGCCAGCAGTTACTCCCCTTCATCCGAGCAGTACTTC
CASSYSPSSEQYF
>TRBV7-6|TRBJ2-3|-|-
TGTGCCAGCAGCTTAGTTCCAGATACGCAGTATTTT
CASSLVPDTQYF
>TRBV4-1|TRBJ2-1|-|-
TGCGCCAGCAGCCAAGTCCCGGAGAGGTTCTCCTACAATGAGCAGTTCTTC
CASSQVPERFSYNEQFF
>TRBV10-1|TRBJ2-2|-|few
TGCGCCAGCAGTGGAGTGAGGAGACAGGACTGGGGCACCGGGGAGCTGTTTTTT
CASSGVRRQDWGTGELFF
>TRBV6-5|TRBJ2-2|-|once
TGTGCCAGCAGTTATTCGGACGGACCGAACACCGGGGAGCTGTTTTTT
CASSYSDGPNTGELFF
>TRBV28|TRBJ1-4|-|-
TGTGCCAGCCGACGGGACCACTCAACTAATGAAAAACTGTTTTTT
CASRRDHSTNEKLFF
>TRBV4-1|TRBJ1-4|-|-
TGCGCCAGCAGCCAAGAAGGAAACAGGAATGAAAAACTGTTTTTT
CASSQEGNRNEKLFF
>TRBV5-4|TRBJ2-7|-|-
TGTGCCAGCAGTTCGGATCCCGGGACCGGGCAGTACTTC
CASSSDPGTGQYF
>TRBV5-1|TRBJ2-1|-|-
TGCGCCAGCAGCCCTACCCTAATCGGCAATGAGCAGTTCTTC
CASSPTLIGNEQFF
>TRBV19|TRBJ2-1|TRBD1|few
TGTGCCAGTAGTATTAGGGGGCCCTACAATGAGCAGTTCTTC
CASSIRGPYNEQFF
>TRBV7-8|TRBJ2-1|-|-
TGTGCCAGCAGCTTCTCAAAAAGTGAGCAGTTCTTC
CASSFSKSEQFF
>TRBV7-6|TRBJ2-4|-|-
TGTGCCAGCAGCCTCGGGTCCCCACTCACAAACATTCAGTACTTC
CASSLGSPLTNIQYF
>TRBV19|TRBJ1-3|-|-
TGTGCCAGTAGTATGGGAAACACCATATATTTT
CASSMGNTIYF
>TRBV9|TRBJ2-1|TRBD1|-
TGTGCCAGCAGCCCCTGGACAGGGATTAGTGATGAGCAGTTCTTC
CASSPWTGISDEQFF
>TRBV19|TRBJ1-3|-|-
TGTGCCAGTAGTAACAAGGGGTCTGGAAACACCATATATTTT
CASSNKGSGNTIYF
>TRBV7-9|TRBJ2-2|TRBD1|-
TGTGCCAGCAGCTCTTGGACAGGGGTGAACACCGGGGAGCTGTTTTTT
CASSSWTGVNTGELFF
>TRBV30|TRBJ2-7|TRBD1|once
TGTGCCTGGAGTGTCCCCGGGACAGGGGAACCCTACGAGCAGTACTTC
CAWSVPGTGEPYEQYF
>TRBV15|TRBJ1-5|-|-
TGTGCCACCAGCAGAGATTCGGGCTACCTTAATCAGCCCCAGCATTTT
CATSRDSGYLNQPQHF
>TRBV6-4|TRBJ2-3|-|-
TGTGCCAGCAGTGTCTGGGGGGACAGTATCACAGATACGCAGTATTTT
CASSVWGDSITDTQYF
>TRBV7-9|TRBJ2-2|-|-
TGTGCCAGCAGCTTAGCGGGGGGAAGCACCGGGGAGCTGTTTTTT
CASSLAGGSTGELFF
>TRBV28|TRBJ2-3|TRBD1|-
TGTGCCAGCACAGACAGGGGGGCAGATACGCAGTATTTT
CASTDRGADTQYF
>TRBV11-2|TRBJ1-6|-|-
TGTGCCAGCAGCTTAGTTGGGGAGAATTCACCCCTCCACTTT
CASSLVGENSPLHF
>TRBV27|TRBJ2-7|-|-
TGTGCCAGCAGTTTAATGCAGGTCAGCTCCTACGAGCAGTACTTC
CASSLMQVSSYEQYF
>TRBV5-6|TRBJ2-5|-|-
TGTGCCAGCAGCTTGGAGATGAAGGAGACCCAGTACTTC
CASSLEMKETQYF
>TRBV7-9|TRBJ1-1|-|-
TGTGCCAGCACCCCTCGGGTCAGGGTGAACACTGAAGCTTTCTTT
CASTPRVRVNTEAFF
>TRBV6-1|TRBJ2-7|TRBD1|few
TGTGCCAGCAATCGGGACAGGGGGCGGTACGAGCAGTACTTC
CASNRDRGRYEQYF
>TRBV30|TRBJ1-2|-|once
TGTGCCTGGAGTGTACGATCAGGGACTTGGGGCGGCTACACCTTC
CAWSVRSGTWGGYTF
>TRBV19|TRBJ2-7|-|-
TGTGCCAGTAGTATTTCTCTTACTCTCTACGAGCAGTACTTC
CASSISLTLYEQYF
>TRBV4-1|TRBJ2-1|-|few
TGCGCCAGCAGCCAAGATCCCCCAGGGACGTCCTACAATGAGCAGTTCTTC
CASSQDPPGTSYNEQFF
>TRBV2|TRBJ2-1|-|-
TGTGCCAGCAGTGGGACTACTTACAATGAGCAGTTCTTC
CASSGTTYNEQFF
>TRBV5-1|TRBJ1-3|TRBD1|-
TGCGCCAGCAGCTTGGACAGGGGAGGAAACACCATATATTTT
CASSLDRGGNTIYF
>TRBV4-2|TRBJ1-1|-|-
TGTGCCAGCAGCCAAGATTCAGTGAGGGGTGTGAACACTGAAGCTTTCTTT
CASSQDSVRGVNTEAFF
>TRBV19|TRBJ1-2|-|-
TGTGCCAGTAGTATCCCAGGGTCGGGAGGCTACACCTTC
CASSIPGSGGYTF
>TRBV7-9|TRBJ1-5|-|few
TGTGCCAGCAGCTCGGAAATTTATAGCAATCAGCCCCAGCATTTT
CASSSEIYSNQPQHF
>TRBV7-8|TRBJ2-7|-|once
TGTGCCAGCAGCCTTAACACCTACGAGCAGTACTTC
CASSLNTYEQYF
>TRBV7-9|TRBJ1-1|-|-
TGTGCCAGCAGTACTACTCCGTTGCTGAACACTGAAGCTTTCTTT
CASSTTPLLNTEAFF
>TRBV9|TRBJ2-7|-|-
TGTGCCAGCAGCGTAGATGCGGGGTGGGGTTCCGAGCAGTACTTC
CASSVDAGWGSEQYF
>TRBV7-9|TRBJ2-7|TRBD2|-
TGTGCCAGCAGTCCCTTAGCGGGGCTATACGAGCAGTACTTC
CASSPLAGLYEQYF
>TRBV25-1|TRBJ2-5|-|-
TGTGCCAGCAGTGAATGGGGCGGGGGCCCCGGGGGAGAGACCCAGTACTTC
CASSEWGGGPGGETQYF
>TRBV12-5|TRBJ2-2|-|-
TGTGCTAGTGGTCCCACCTCGGGCAGGGGGGGCACCGGGGAGCTGTTTTTT
CASGPTSGRGGTGELFF
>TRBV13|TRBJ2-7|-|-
TGTGCCAGCAGCTTAGGCCCCGGGTCCGAGCAGTACTTC
CASSLGPGSEQYF
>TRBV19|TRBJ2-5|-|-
TGTGCCAGTAGTAAACCGGGGGGCCAGGAGACCCAGTACTTC
CASSKPGGQETQYF
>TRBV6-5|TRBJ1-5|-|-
TGTGCCAGCAGTTACTCGGAACGTCAGCCCCAGCATTTT
CASSYSERQPQHF
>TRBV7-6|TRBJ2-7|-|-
TGTGCCAGCAGCTTAGGACCTGAAATATACGAGCAGTACTTC
CASSLGPEIYEQYF
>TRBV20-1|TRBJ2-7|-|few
TGCAGTGCGCAGGACTACGAGCAGTACTTC
CSAQDYEQYF
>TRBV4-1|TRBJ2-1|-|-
TGCGCCAGCAGCCAAGAACAAGGGGGAGGCCTCTACAATGAGCAGTTCTTC
CASSQEQGGGLYNEQFF
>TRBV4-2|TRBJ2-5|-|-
TGTGCCAGCAGCGAGATGGTGGGGGGGGCGCAAGAGACCCAGTACTTC
CASSEMVGGAQETQYF
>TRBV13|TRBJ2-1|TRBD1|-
TGTGCCAGCAGCACGGGACAGGGGGCTGGAAATGAGCAGTTCTTC
CASSTGQGAGNEQFF